This is a list of T cell receptor beta chains from one sample in a study of blood T cells in healthy people across ages. Using its own MiXCR run on the 5' RACE reads, TCRdb lists one record per CDR3 protein. Here the sample spans around 1,500,000 distinct CDR3 sequences, around two fifths being singletons. Material: blood. These TCRs come from a woman under 30 in good health. The CDR3 runs from the conserved cysteine through the conserved F or W. Each record gives: clone size, J gene, V gene, D gene, CDR3 protein, CDR3 DNA. A D gene is named only where the DNA matches it firmly. Clone size is not always given. Where it is, it says once, few, many or a class for expanded clones.

clone size: -; J gene: TRBJ2-7; V gene: TRBV11-2; D gene: TRBD1; CDR3 protein: CASSLWGTGVNEQYF; CDR3 DNA: TGTGCCAGCAGCTTATGGGGGACAGGGGTAAACGAGCAGTACTTC
clone size: -; J gene: TRBJ2-1; V gene: TRBV6-1; D gene: TRBD2; CDR3 protein: CASSDLAAKYNEQFF; CDR3 DNA: TGTGCCAGCAGTGACCTAGCGGCGAAATACAATGAGCAGTTCTTC
clone size: -; J gene: TRBJ1-1; V gene: TRBV7-9; D gene: TRBD1; CDR3 protein: CASSLMGQGNTEAFF; CDR3 DNA: TGTGCCAGCAGCTTAATGGGACAGGGGAACACTGAAGCTTTCTTT
clone size: few; J gene: TRBJ2-7; V gene: TRBV4-1; D gene: TRBD1; CDR3 protein: CASSQDRTGRNEQYF; CDR3 DNA: TGCGCCAGCAGCCAAGATCGGACAGGGAGGAACGAGCAGTACTTC
clone size: -; J gene: TRBJ2-7; V gene: TRBV6-1; D gene: TRBD1; CDR3 protein: CASSEGQVDYEQYF; CDR3 DNA: TGTGCCAGCAGTGAGGGACAGGTAGACTACGAGCAGTACTTC
clone size: -; J gene: TRBJ2-7; V gene: TRBV2; D gene: TRBD1; CDR3 protein: CASRPMGTGRAEQYF; CDR3 DNA: TGTGCCAGCAGGCCTATGGGGACAGGGAGAGCCGAGCAGTACTTC
clone size: -; J gene: TRBJ2-1; V gene: TRBV20-1; D gene: TRBD2; CDR3 protein: CSARLGTSSYNEQFF; CDR3 DNA: TGCAGTGCTAGACTCGGGACTAGTTCATACAATGAGCAGTTCTTC
clone size: -; J gene: TRBJ2-3; V gene: TRBV3-1; D gene: TRBD1; CDR3 protein: CASSHPRGDTQYF; CDR3 DNA: TGTGCCAGTAGCCACCCCAGGGGGGATACGCAGTATTTT
clone size: -; J gene: TRBJ2-1; V gene: TRBV10-1; D gene: -; CDR3 protein: CASSVGNIYNEQFF; CDR3 DNA: TGCGCCAGCAGTGTAGGGAATATATACAATGAGCAGTTCTTC
clone size: -; J gene: TRBJ2-1; V gene: TRBV4-1; D gene: TRBD2; CDR3 protein: CASSQTSGGRLYNEQFF; CDR3 DNA: TGCGCCAGCAGCCAAACCAGCGGGGGAAGATTATACAATGAGCAGTTCTTC
clone size: -; J gene: TRBJ2-3; V gene: TRBV20-1; D gene: -; CDR3 protein: CSVQPGGSGDTQYF; CDR3 DNA: TGCAGTGTGCAGCCAGGGGGGTCGGGAGATACGCAGTATTTT
clone size: -; J gene: TRBJ1-2; V gene: TRBV14; D gene: -; CDR3 protein: CASSQTGENYGYTF; CDR3 DNA: TGTGCCAGCAGCCAAACGGGCGAGAACTATGGCTACACCTTC
clone size: few; J gene: TRBJ1-4; V gene: TRBV29-1; D gene: -; CDR3 protein: CSVGQTHSEKLFF; CDR3 DNA: TGCAGCGTTGGACAGACGCATAGTGAAAAACTGTTTTTT
clone size: -; J gene: TRBJ1-2; V gene: TRBV11-2; D gene: -; CDR3 protein: CASSNPRDFHYGYTF; CDR3 DNA: TGTGCCAGCAGTAACCCCAGAGATTTTCACTATGGCTACACCTTC
clone size: few; J gene: TRBJ1-4; V gene: TRBV7-9; D gene: -; CDR3 protein: CASSPAPANEKLFF; CDR3 DNA: TGTGCCAGCAGCCCCGCGCCTGCTAATGAAAAACTGTTTTTT
clone size: -; J gene: TRBJ2-1; V gene: TRBV2; D gene: TRBD2; CDR3 protein: CASSDRERELDEQFF; CDR3 DNA: TGTGCCAGCAGTGACCGGGAGCGGGAGCTGGATGAGCAGTTCTTC
clone size: once; J gene: TRBJ2-3; V gene: TRBV7-7; D gene: -; CDR3 protein: CAGSFAGQGGNTDTQYF; CDR3 DNA: TGTGCTGGCAGCTTTGCGGGCCAGGGGGGGAACACAGATACGCAGTATTTT
clone size: -; J gene: TRBJ2-7; V gene: TRBV7-6; D gene: -; CDR3 protein: CASSLGGVVGSEQYF; CDR3 DNA: TGTGCCAGCAGCTTAGGCGGGGTGGTGGGTTCCGAGCAGTACTTC